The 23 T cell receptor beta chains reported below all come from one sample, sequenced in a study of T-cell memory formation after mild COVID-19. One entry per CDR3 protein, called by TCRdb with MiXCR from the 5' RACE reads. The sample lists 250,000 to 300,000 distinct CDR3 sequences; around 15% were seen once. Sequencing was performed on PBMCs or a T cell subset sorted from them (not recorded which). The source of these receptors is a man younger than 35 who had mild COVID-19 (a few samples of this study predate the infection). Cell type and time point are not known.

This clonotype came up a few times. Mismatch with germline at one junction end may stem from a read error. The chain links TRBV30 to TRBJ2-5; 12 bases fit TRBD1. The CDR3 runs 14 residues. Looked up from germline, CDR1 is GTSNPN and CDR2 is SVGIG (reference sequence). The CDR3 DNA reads TGTGCCTGGCGGGACAGGGGGCACCAGGAGACCCAGTACTTC. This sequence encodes CAWRDRGHQETQYF.

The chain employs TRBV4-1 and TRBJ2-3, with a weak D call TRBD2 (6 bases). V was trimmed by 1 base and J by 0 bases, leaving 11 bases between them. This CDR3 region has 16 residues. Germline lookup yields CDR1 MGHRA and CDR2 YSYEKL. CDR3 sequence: CASSQAGDSSTDTQYF. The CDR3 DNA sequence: TGCGCCAGCAGCCAAGCGGGGGACTCCAGCACAGATACGCAGTATTTT.

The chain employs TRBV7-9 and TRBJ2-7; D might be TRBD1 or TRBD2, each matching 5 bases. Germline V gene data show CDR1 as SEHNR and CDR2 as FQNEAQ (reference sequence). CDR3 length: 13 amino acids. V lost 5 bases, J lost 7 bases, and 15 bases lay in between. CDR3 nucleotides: TGTGCCAGCAGCCAAGGGGCAGGGAGTGAGCAGTACTTC. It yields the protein CASSQGAGSEQYF.

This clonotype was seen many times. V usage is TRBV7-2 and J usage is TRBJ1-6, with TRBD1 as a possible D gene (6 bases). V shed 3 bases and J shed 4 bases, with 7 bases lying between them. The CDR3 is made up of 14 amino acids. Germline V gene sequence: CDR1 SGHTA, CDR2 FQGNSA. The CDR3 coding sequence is TGTGCCAGCAGCTTTACAGGGTATAATTCACCCCTCCACTTT. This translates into CASSFTGYNSPLHF.

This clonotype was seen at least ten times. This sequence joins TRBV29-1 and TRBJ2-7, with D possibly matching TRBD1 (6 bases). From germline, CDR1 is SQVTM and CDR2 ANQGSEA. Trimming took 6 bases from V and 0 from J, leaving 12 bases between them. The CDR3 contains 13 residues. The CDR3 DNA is TGCAGCGTGGGGACGGACAGCTCCTACGAGCAGTACTTC. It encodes CSVGTDSSYEQYF.

In DNA, the CDR3 is TGTGCCAGCAGTCCCGCTAGGTTGCACGAGCAGTACGTC. Residues: CASSPARLHEQYV. The V and J genes are TRBV28 and TRBJ2-7; D not certain. Germline V CDR1 and CDR2: MDHEN, SYDVKM. The CDR3 runs 13 residues. V gave up 5 bases and J gave up 5 bases, with 13 bases separating them.

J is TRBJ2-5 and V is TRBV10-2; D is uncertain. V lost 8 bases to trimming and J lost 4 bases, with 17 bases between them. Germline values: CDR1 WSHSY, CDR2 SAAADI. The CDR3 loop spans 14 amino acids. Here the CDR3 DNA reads TGCGCCAGCGTTTTAGACCTGGCCGGAGAGACCCAGTACTTC. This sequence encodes CASVLDLAGETQYF.

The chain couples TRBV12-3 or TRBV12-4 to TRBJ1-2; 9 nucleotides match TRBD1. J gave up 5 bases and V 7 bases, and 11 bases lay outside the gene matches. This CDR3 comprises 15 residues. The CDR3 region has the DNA TGTGCCAGCACCCTCGGACGGACAGGGGTTTATGGCTACACCTTC. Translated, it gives CASTLGRTGVYGYTF.

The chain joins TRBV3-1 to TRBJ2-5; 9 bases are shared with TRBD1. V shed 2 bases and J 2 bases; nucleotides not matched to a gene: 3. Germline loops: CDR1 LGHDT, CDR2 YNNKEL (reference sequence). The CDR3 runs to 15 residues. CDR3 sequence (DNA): TGTGCCAGCAGCCAACAGACAGGGGGGCAAGAGACCCAGTACTTC. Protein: CASSQQTGGQETQYF.

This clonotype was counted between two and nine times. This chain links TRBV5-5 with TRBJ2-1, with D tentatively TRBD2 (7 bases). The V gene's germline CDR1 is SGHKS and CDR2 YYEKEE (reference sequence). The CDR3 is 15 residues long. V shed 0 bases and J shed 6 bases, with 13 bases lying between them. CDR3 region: CASSLDGGATNEQFF. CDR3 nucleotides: TGTGCCAGCAGCTTGGATGGGGGGGCTACCAATGAGCAGTTCTTC.

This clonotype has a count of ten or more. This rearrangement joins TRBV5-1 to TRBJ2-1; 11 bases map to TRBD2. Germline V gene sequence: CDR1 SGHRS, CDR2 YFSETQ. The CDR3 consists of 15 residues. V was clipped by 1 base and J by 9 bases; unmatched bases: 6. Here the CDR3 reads CASSLSSGGAREQFF. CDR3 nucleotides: TGCGCCAGCAGCTTGAGTAGCGGGGGGGCCCGTGAGCAGTTCTTC.

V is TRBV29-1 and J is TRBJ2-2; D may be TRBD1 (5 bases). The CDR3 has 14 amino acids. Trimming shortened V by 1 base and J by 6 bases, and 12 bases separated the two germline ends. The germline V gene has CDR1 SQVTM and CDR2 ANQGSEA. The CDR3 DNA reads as TGCAGCGTTGAAGGCAGGGTGGGCGCCGGGGAGCTGTTTTTT. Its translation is CSVEGRVGAGELFF.

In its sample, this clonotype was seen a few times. The CDR3 DNA sequence: TGTGCCAGCAGCGTAGCGGGTCCGGTCGGAGAGCAGTTCTTC. Amino acids: CASSVAGPVGEQFF. The chain uses TRBV9 and TRBJ2-1; D not resolved. Germline V CDR1 and CDR2: SGDLS, YYNGEE. This CDR3 spans 14 amino acids. Trimming left V 0 bases short and J 10 bases short, with 14 bases between.

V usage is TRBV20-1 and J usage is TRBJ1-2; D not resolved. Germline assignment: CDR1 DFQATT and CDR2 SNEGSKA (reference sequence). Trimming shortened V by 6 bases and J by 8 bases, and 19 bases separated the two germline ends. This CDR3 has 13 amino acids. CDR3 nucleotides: TGCAGTGCGTCCCCCCCAGGCGTGTACGGCTACACCTTC. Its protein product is CSASPPGVYGYTF.

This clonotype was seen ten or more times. In DNA, the CDR3 is TGTGCCAGCATAAAACAGGGGACCGGGGAGCTGTTTTTT. Amino acid sequence: CASIKQGTGELFF. The chain combines TRBV5-4 with TRBJ2-2; 7 nucleotides align to TRBD1. CDR1 and CDR2 (germline): SGHNT, YYREEE (reference sequence). V dropped 6 bases and J dropped 5; count of bases not matched to a gene: 4. The CDR3 spans 13 residues.

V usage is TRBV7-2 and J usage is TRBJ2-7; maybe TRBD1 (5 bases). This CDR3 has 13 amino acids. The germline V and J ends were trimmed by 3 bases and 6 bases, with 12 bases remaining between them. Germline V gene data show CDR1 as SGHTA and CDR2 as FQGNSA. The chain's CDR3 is CASSFQGSAEQYF. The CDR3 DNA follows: TGTGCCAGCAGCTTCCAGGGATCTGCCGAGCAGTACTTC.

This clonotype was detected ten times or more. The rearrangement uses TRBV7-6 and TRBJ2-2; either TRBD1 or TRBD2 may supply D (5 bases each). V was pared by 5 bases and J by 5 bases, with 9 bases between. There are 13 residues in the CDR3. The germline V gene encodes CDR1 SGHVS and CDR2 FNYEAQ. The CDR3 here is CASSPRETGELFF. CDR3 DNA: TGTGCCAGCAGCCCCAGGGAGACCGGGGAGCTGTTTTTT.

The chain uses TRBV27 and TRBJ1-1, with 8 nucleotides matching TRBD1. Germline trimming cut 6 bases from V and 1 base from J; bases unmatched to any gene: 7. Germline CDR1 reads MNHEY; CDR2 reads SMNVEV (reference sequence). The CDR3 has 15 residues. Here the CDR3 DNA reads TGTGCCAGCAGACACTTGACAGGGGCGAACACTGAAGCTTTCTTT. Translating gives CASRHLTGANTEAFF.

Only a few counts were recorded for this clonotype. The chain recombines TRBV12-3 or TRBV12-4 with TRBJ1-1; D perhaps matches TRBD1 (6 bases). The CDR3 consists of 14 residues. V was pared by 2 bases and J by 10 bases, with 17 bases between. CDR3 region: CASSLRGGAGGAFF. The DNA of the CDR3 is TGTGCCAGCAGTTTAAGGGGGGGCGCGGGAGGAGCTTTCTTT.

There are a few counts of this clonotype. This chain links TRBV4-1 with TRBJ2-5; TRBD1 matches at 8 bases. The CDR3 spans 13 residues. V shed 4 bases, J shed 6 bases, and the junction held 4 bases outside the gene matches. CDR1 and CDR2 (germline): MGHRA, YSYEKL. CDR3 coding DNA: TGCGCCAGCAGCCCGGACAGGGACAAGACCCAGTACTTC. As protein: CASSPDRDKTQYF.

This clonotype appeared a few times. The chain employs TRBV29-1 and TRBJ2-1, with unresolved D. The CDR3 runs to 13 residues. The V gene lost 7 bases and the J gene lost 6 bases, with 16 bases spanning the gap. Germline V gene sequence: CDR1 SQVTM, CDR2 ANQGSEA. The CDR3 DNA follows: TGCAGCGCGCTGACACCATCGATCAATGAGCAGTTCTTC. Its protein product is CSALTPSINEQFF.

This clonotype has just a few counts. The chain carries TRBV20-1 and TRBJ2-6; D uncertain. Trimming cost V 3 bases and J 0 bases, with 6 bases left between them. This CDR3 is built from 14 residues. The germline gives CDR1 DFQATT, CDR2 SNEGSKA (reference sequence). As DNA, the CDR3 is TGCAGTGCTAGTGAGAGCTCTGGGGCCAACGTCCTGACTTTC. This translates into CSASESSGANVLTF.

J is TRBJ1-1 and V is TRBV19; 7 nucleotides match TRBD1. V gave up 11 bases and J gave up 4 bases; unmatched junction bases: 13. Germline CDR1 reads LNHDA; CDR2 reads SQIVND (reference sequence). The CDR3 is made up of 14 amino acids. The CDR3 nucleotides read TGTGCCGCGCGAAGACAGGGCCGAGGCACTGAAGCTTTCTTT. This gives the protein CAARRQGRGTEAFF.